This paragraph reports one T cell receptor beta chain. The antigen remains undetermined. With V trimmed by 3 bases and J by 1 base, 11 bases remained unmatched. This CDR3 region has 18 residues. The germline CDR1 and CDR2 sequences are LNHDA and SQIVND (reference sequence). Hyperthyroidism of Graves' type that showed no ophthalmopathy progression within 18 months was stable. Hyperthyroidism, newly diagnosed and lasting under 2 months, affected patients aged 18 to 65. RNA transcripts yielded amplified TCR beta CDR3 regions. RT-PCR in the first round (using the HTBI primer set) targeted the TCR CDR3. TCRdb re-called the multiplex PCR reads through MiXCR, storing one row per CDR3 protein. The sample holds a few hundred thousand distinct CDR3 sequences; just over 45% are singletons and the top ten take approximately 8.4%. These data belong to a study of T cells in Graves' hyperthyroidism and ophthalmopathy.

Findings of the study overall: Most expanded thyroid clonotypes above 0.001 also appeared in blood.

The sequencing sample was made of peripheral blood or thyroid tissue (not recorded which). The gene calls are TRBV19 and TRBJ1-1; 10 nucleotides agree with TRBD1. This TCR derives from a woman between 18 and 29 years old with Graves' hyperthyroidism. CDR3: CASSIRGGGTGANTEAFF. The CDR3 DNA sequence: TGTGCCAGTAGTATTAGGGGGGGCGGGACAGGGGCGAACACTGAAGCTTTCTTT.